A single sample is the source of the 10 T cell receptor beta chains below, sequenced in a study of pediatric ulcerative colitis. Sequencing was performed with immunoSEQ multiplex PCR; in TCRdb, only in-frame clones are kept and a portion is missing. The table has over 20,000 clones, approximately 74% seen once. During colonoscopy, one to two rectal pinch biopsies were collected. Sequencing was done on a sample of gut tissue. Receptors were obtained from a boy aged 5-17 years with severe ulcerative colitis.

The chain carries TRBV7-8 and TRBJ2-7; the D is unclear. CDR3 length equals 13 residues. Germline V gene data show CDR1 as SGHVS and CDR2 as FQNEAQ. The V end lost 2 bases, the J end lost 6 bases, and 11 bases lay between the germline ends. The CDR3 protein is CASSLYRQPEQYF. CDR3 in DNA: TGTGCCAGCAGCTTATATCGCCAGCCCGAGCAGTACTTC.

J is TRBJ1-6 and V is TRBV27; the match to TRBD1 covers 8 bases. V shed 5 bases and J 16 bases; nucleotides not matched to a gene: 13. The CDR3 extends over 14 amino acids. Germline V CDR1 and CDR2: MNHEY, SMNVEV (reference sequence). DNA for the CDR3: TGTGCCAGCAGTAACCTAGGACAGGGTATTGGGCTCCACTTT. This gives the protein CASSNLGQGIGLHF.

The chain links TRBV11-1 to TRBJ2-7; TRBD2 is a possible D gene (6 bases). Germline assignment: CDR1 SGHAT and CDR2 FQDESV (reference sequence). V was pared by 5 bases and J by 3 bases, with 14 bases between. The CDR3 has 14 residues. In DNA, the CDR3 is TGTGCCAGCAGCCCCCTAGCGAGCATCTACGAGCAGTACTTC. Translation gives CASSPLASIYEQYF. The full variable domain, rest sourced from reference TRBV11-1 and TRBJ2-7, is EAEVAQSPRYKITEKSQAVAFWCDPISGHATLYWYRQILGQGPELLVQFQDESVVDDSQLPKDRFSAERLKGVDSTLKIQPAELGDSAMYLCASSPLASIYEQYFGPGTRLTVT.

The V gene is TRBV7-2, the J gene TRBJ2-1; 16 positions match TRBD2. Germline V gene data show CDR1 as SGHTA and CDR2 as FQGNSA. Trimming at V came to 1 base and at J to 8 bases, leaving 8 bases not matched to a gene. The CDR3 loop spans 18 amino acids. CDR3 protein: CASSLVGTSGGAVYEQFF. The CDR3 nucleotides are TGTGCCAGCAGCTTAGTCGGGACTAGCGGGGGGGCCGTGTATGAGCAGTTCTTC.

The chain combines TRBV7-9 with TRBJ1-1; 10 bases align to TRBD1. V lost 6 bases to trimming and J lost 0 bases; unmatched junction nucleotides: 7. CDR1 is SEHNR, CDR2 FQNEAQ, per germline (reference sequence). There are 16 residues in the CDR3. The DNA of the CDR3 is TGTGCCAGCAGGGCCGGGACAGGGGTCATGAACACTGAAGCTTTCTTT. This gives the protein CASRAGTGVMNTEAFF.

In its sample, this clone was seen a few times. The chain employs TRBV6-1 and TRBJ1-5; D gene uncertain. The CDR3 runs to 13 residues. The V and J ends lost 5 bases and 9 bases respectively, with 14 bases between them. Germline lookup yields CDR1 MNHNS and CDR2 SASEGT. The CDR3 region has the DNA TGTGCCAGCAGTAGTAACAGACAAGGGCCCCAGCATTTT. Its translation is CASSSNRQGPQHF.

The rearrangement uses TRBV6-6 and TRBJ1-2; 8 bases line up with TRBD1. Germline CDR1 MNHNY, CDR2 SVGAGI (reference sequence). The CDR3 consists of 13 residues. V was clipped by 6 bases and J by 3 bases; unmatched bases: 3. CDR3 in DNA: TGTGCCAGCAGGACAGGGGTTTACTATGGCTACACCTTC. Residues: CASRTGVYYGYTF.

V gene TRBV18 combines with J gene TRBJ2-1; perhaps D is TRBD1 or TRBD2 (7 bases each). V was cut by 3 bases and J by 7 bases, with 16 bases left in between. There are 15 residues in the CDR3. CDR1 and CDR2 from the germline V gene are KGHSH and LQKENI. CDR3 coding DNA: TGTGCCAGCTCACCTCAGACAGGGAGGGGGAATGAGCAGTTCTTC. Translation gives CASSPQTGRGNEQFF.

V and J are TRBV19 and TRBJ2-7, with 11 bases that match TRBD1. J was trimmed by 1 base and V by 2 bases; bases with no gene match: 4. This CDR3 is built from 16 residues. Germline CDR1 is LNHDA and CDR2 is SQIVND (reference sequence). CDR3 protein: CASSILGTGGSYEQYF. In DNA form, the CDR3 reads TGTGCCAGTAGTATACTTGGGACAGGGGGTTCCTACGAGCAGTACTTC.

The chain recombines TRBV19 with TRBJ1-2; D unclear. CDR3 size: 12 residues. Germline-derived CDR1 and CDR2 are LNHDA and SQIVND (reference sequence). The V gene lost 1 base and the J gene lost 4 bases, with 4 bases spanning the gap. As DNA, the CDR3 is TGTGCCAGTAGTATAGCAGGCTATGGCTACACCTTC. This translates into CASSIAGYGYTF. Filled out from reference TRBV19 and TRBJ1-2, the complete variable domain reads DGGITQSPKYLFRKEGQNVTLSCEQNLNHDAMYWYRQDPGQGLRLIYYSQIVNDFQKGDIAEGYSVSREKKESFPLTVTSAQKNPTAFYLCASSIAGYGYTFGSGTRLTVV.